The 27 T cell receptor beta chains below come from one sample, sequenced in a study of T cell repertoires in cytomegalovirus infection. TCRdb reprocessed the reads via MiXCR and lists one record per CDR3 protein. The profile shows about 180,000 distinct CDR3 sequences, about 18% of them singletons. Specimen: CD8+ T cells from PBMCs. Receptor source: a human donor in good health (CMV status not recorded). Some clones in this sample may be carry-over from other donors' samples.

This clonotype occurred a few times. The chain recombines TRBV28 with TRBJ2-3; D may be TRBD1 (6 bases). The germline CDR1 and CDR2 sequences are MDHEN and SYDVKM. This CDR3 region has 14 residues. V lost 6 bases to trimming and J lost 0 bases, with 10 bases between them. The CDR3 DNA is TGTGCCAGCAGATGGACAGCCAGCACAGATACGCAGTATTTT. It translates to CASRWTASTDTQYF. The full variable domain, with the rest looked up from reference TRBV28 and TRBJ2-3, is DVKVTQSSRYLVKRTGEKVFLECVQDMDHENMFWYRQDPGLGLRLIYFSYDVKMKEKGDIPEGYSVSREKKERFSLILESASTNQTSMYLCASRWTASTDTQYFGPGTRLTVL.

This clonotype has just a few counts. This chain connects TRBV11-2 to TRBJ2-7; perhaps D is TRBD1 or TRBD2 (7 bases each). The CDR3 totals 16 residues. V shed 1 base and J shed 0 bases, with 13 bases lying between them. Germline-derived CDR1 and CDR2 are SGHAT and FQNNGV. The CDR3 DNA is TGTGCCAGCAGCTTAGGGCCCAGGGGGGGCTCCTACGAGCAGTACTTC. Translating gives CASSLGPRGGSYEQYF.

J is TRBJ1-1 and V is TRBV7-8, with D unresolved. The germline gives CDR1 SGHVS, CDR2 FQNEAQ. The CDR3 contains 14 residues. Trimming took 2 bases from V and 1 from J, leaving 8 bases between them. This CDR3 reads CASSLRTANTEAFF. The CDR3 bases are TGTGCCAGCAGCTTACGTACAGCGAACACTGAAGCTTTCTTT.

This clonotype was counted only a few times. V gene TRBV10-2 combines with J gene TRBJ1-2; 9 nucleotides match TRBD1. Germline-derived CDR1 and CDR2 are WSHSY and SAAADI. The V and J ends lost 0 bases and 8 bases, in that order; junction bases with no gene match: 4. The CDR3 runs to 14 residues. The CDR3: CASSESQGATGYTF. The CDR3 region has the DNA TGCGCCAGCAGTGAGTCACAGGGGGCGACGGGCTACACCTTC.

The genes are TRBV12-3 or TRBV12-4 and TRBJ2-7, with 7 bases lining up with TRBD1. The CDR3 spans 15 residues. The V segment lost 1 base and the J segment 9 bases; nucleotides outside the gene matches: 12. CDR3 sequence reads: CASSLGRAGGRGQYF. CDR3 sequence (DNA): TGTGCCAGCAGTTTAGGCAGGGCAGGGGGTCGTGGGCAGTACTTC.

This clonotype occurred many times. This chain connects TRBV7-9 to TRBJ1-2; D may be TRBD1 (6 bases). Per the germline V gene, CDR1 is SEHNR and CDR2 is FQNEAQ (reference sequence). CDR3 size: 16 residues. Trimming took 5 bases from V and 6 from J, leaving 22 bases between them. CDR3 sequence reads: CASSTRGGVLTDGYTF. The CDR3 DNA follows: TGTGCCAGCAGCACCAGAGGGGGGGTTTTAACGGATGGCTACACCTTC.

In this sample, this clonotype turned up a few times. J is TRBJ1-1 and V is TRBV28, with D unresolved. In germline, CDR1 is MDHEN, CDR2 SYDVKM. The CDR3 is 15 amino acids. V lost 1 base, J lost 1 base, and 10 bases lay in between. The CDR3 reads CASSLLFGQNTEAFF. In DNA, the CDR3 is TGTGCCAGCAGTTTATTGTTCGGCCAGAACACTGAAGCTTTCTTT. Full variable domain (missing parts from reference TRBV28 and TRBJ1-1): DVKVTQSSRYLVKRTGEKVFLECVQDMDHENMFWYRQDPGLGLRLIYFSYDVKMKEKGDIPEGYSVSREKKERFSLILESASTNQTSMYLCASSLLFGQNTEAFFGQGTRLTVV.

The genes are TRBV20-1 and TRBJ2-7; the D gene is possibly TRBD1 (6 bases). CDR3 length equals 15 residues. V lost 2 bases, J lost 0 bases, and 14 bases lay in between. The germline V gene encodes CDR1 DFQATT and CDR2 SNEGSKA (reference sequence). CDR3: CSARSRQGTSYEQYF. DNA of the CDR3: TGCAGTGCTAGATCCCGGCAGGGGACCTCCTACGAGCAGTACTTC.

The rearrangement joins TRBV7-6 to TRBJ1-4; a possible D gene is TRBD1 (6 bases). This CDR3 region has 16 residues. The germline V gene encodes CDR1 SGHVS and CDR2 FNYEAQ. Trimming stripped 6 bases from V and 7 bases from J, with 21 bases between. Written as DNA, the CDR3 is TGTGCCAGCAGTCCTATTCGTGGGGGCGTTCGTGAAAAACTGTTTTTT. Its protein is CASSPIRGGVREKLFF.

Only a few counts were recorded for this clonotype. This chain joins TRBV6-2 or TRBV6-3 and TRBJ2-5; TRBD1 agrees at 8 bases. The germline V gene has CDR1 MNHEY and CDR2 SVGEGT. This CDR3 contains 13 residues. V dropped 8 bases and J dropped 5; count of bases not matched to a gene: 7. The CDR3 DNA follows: TGTGCCAGCCTAGACAGGGGTGAGGAGACCCAGTACTTC. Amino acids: CASLDRGEETQYF.

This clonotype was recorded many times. The CDR3 DNA reads TGTGCCAGCACTACTCAGGGGTACGAGCAGTACTTC. Translating gives CASTTQGYEQYF. J is TRBJ2-7 and V is TRBV6-6; weak D call: TRBD1 (6 bases). V was shortened by 7 bases and J by 4 bases, with 11 bases between the two germline ends. Germline CDR1 MNHNY, CDR2 SVGAGI (reference sequence). This CDR3 contains 12 residues.

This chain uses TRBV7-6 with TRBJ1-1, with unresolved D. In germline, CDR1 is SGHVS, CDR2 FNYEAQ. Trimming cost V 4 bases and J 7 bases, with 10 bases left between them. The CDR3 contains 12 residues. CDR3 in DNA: TGTGCCAGCAGCTCGCTTTTGGGTGAAGCTTTCTTT. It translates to CASSSLLGEAFF.

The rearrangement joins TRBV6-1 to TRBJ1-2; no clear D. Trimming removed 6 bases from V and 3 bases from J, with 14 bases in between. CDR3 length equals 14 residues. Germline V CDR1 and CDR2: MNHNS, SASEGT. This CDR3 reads CASREKKVDYGYTF. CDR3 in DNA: TGTGCCAGCAGGGAAAAAAAGGTGGACTATGGCTACACCTTC.

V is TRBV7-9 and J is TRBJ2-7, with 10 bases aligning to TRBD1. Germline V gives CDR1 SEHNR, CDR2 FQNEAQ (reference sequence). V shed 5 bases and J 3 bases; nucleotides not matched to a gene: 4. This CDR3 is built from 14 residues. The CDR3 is CASSPTGGNYEQYF. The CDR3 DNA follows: TGTGCCAGCAGCCCGACAGGGGGCAACTACGAGCAGTACTTC.

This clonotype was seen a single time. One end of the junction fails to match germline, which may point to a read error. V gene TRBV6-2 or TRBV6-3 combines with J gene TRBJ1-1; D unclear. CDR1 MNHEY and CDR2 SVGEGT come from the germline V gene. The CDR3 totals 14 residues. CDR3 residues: CARSYGSETFEAFF. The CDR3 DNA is TGTGCCCGCAGTTACGGTTCGGAAACTTTTGAAGCTTTCTTT.

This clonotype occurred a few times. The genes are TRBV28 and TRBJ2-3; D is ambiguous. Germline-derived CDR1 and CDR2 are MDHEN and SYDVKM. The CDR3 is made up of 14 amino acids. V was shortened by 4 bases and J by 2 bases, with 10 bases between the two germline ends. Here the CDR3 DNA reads TGTGCCAGCAGTTCGGTTCAGTACACAGATACGCAGTATTTT. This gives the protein CASSSVQYTDTQYF.

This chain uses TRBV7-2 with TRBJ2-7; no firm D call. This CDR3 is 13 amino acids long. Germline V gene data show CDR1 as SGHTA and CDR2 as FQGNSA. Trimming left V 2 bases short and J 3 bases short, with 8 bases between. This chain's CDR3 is CASSLNVIYEQYF. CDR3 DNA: TGTGCCAGCAGCTTAAATGTGATCTACGAGCAGTACTTC.

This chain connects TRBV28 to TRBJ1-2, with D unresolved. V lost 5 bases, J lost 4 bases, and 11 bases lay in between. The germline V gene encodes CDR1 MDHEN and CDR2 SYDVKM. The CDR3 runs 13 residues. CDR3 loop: CASSLGVIYGYTF. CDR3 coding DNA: TGTGCCAGCAGTCTCGGGGTAATCTATGGCTACACCTTC.

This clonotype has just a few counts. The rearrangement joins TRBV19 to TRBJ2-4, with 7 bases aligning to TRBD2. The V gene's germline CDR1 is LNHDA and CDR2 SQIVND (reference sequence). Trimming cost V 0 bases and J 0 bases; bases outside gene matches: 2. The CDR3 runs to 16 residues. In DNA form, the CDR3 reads TGTGCCAGTAGTATAGATCCGGGGGGAGCCAAAAACATTCAGTACTTC. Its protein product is CASSIDPGGAKNIQYF.

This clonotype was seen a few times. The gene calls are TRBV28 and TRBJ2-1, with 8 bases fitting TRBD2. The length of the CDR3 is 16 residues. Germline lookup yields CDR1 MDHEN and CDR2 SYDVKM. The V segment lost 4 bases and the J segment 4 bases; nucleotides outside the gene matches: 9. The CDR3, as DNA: TGTGCCAGCAGTTCGGAGATAGCGGGGAGATACAATGAGCAGTTCTTC. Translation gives CASSSEIAGRYNEQFF.

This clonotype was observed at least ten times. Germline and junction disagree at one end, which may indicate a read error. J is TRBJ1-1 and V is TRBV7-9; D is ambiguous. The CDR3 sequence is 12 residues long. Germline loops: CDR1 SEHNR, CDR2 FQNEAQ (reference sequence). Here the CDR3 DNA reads TGCGCCAGCAGCCAAGGAGGAACTGAAGCTTTCTTT. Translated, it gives CASSQGGTEAFF.

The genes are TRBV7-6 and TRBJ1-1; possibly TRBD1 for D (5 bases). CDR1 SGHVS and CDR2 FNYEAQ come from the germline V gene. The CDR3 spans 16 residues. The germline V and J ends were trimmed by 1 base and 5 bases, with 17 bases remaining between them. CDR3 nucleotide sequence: TGTGCCAGCAGCTTAGTAGCATCTGGTTCAGGGACTGAAGCTTTCTTT. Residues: CASSLVASGSGTEAFF.

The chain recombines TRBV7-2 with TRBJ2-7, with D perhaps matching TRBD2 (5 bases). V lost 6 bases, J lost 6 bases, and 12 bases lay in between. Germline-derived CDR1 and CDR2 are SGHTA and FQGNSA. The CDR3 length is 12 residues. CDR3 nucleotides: TGTGCCAGCAGTTTTACTAGTCCCGAGCAGTACTTC. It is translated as CASSFTSPEQYF.

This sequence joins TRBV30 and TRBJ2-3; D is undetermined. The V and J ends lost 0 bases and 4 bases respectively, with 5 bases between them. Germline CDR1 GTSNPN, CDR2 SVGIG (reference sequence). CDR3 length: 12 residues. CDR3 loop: CAWSVGADTQYF. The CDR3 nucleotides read TGTGCCTGGAGTGTTGGCGCAGATACGCAGTATTTT.

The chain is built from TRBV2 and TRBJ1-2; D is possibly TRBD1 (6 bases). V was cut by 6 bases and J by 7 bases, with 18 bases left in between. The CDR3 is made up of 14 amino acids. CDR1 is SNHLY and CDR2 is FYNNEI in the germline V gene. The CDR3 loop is CASRAALRGGGYTF. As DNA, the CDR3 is TGTGCCAGCAGGGCAGCCCTCCGAGGGGGTGGCTACACCTTC.

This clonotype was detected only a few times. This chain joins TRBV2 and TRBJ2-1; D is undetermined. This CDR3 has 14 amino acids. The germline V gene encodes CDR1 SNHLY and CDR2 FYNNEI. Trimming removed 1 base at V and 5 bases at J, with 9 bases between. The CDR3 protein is CASSEGSRDNEQFF. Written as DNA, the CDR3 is TGTGCCAGCAGTGAAGGTTCCCGGGACAATGAGCAGTTCTTC.

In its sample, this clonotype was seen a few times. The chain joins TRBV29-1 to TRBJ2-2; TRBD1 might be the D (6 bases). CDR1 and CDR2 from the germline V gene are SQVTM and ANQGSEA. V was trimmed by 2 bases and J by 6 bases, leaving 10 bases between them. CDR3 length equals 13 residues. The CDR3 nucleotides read TGCAGCGTTGAATCCAGGGGTCCCGGGGAGCTGTTTTTT. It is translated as CSVESRGPGELFF.